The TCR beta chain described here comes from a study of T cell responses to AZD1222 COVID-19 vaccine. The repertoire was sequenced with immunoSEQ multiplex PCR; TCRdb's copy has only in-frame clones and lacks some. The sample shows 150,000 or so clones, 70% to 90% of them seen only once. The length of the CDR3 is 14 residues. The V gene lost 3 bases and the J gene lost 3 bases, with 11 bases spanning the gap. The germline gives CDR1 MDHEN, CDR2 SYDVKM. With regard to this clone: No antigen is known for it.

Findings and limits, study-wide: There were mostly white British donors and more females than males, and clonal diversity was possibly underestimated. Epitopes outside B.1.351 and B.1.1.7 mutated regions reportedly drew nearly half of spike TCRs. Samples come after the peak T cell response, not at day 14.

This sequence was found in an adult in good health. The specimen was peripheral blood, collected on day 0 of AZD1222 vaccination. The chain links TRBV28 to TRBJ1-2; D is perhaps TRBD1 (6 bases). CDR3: CASSFGGRDYGYTF. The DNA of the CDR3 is TGTGCCAGCAGTTTCGGGGGGCGAGACTATGGCTACACCTTC.